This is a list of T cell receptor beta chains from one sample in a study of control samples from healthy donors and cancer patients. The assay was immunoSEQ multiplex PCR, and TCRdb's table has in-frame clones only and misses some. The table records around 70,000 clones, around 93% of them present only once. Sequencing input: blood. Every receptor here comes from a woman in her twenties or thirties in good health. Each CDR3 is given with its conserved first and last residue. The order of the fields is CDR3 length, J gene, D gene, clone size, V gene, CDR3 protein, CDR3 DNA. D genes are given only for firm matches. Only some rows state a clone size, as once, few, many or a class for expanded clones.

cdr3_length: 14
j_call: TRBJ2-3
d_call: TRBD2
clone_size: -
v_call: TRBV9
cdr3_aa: CASAGGPYADTQYF
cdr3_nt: TGTGCCAGCGCGGGGGGGCCGTACGCAGATACGCAGTATTTT

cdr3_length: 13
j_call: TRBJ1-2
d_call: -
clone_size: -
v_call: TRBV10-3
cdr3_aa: CAIRPRLEDGYTF
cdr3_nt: TGTGCCATCAGACCGCGACTTGAAGATGGCTACACCTTC

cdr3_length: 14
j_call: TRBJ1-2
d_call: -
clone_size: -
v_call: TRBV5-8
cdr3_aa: CASSPVQTAWGYTF
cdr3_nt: TGTGCCAGCAGCCCAGTCCAGACAGCTTGGGGCTACACCTTC

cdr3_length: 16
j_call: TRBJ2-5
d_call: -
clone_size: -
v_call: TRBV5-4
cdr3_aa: CASSTSGTAGQETQYF
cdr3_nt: TGTGCCAGCAGCACCTCCGGGACAGCGGGCCAAGAGACCCAGTACTTC

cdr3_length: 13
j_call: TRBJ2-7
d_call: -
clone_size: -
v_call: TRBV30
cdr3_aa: CAWRSHGTYEQYF
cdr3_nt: TGTGCCTGGAGGTCCCACGGGACCTACGAGCAGTACTTC

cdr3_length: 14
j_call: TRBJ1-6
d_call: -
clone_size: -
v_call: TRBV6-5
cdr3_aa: CASIRTDGNSPLHF
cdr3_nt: TGTGCCAGCATCCGGACGGACGGTAATTCACCCCTCCACTTT

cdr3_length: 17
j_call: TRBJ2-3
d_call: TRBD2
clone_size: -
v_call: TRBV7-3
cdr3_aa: CASSLGSGGWRADTQYF
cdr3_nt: TGTGCCAGCAGCTTAGGTAGCGGGGGGTGGAGGGCAGATACGCAGTATTTT

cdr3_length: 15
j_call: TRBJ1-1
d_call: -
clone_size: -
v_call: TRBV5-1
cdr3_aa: CASSLAGGLNTEAFF
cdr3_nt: TGCGCCAGCAGCTTGGCTGGAGGGCTGAACACTGAAGCTTTCTTT

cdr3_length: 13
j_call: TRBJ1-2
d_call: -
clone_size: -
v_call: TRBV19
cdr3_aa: CASTKDNNYGYTF
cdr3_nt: TGTGCCAGTACCAAGGACAACAACTATGGCTACACCTTC

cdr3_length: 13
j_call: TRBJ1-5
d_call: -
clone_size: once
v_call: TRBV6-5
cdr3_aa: CASSPAREQPQHF
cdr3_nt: TGTGCCAGCAGTCCCGCCCGGGAACAGCCCCAGCATTTT

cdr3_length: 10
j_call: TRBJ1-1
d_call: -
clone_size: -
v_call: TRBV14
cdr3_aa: CASSQVLAFF
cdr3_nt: TGTGCCAGCAGCCAAGTGTTAGCTTTCTTT

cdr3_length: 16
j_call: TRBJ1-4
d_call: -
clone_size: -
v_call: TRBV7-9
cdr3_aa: CASSIRHMRGEEKLFF
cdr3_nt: TGTGCCAGCAGCATCCGACATATGCGGGGCGAGGAAAAACTGTTTTTT

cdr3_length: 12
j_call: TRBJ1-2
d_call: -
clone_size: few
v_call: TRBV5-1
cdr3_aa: CASSPEHTGYTF
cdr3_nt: TGCGCCAGCAGCCCCGAACATACAGGCTACACCTTC

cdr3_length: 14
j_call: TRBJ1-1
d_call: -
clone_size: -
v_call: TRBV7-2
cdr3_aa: CASSLGRGSTEAFF
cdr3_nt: TGTGCCAGCAGCTTAGGCCGGGGATCGACTGAAGCTTTCTTT

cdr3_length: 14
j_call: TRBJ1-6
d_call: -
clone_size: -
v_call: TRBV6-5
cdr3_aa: CASKRETDNSPLHF
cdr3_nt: TGTGCCAGCAAAAGAGAGACGGACAATTCACCCCTCCACTTT

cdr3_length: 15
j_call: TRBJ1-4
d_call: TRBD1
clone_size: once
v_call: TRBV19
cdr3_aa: CASSAGQGRNEKLFF
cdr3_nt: TGTGCCAGTAGTGCAGGACAGGGAAGAAATGAAAAACTGTTTTTT

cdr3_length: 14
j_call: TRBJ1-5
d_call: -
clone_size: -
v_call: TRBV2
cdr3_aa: CASSEWVSNQPQHF
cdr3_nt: TGTGCCAGCAGTGAGTGGGTTAGCAATCAGCCCCAGCATTTT

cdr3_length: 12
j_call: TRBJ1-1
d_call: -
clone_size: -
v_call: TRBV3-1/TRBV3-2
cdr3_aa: CASSQVDTEAFF
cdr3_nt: TGTGCCAGCAGCCAAGTGGACACTGAAGCTTTCTTT

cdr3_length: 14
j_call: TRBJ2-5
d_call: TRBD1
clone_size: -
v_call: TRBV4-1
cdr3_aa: CASSPTGEGETQYF
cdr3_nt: TGCGCCAGCAGCCCAACAGGGGAAGGAGAGACCCAGTACTTC

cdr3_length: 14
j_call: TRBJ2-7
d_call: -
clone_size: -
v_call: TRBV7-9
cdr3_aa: CASSPYVSYEEQYF
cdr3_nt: TGTGCCAGCAGCCCGTATGTGTCGTATGAAGAGCAGTACTTC

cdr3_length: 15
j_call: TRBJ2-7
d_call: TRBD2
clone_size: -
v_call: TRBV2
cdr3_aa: CARGLAGASSYEQYF
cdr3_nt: TGTGCCAGGGGATTAGCGGGGGCGAGCTCCTACGAGCAGTACTTC

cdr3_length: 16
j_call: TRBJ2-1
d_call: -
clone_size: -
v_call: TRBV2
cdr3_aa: CASSESPSSSYNEQFF
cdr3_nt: TGTGCCAGCAGTGAATCGCCATCCAGCTCCTACAATGAGCAGTTCTTC

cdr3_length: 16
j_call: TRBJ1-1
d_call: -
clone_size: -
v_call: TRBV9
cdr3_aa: CASSVGPQRRNTEAFF
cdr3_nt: TGTGCCAGCAGCGTAGGACCGCAAAGAAGGAACACTGAAGCTTTCTTT

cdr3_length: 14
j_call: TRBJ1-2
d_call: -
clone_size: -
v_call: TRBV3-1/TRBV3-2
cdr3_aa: CASSLEAGVSGYTF
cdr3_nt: TGTGCCAGCAGCCTCGAAGCGGGGGTTAGCGGCTACACCTTC

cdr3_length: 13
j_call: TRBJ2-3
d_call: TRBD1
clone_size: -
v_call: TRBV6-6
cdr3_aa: CASRGTGVDTQYF
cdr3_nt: TGTGCCAGCAGAGGGACAGGGGTAGATACGCAGTATTTT

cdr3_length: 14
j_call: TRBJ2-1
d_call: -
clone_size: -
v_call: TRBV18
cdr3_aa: CASSQGFSYNEQFF
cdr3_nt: TGTGCCAGCTCACAAGGGTTCTCCTACAATGAGCAGTTCTTC

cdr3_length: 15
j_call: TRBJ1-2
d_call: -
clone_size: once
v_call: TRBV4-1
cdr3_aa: CASSQDQGGNYGYTF
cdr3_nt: TGCGCCAGCAGCCAAGATCAGGGAGGTAACTATGGCTACACCTTC

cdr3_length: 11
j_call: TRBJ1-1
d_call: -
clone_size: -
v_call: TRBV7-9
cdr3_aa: CASSLPNEAFF
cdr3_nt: TGTGCCAGCAGCTTGCCGAATGAAGCTTTCTTT

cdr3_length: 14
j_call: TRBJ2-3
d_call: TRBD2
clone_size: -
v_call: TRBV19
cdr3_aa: CASSWTSGVDTQYF
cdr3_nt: TGTGCCAGTAGTTGGACTAGCGGGGTTGATACGCAGTATTTT

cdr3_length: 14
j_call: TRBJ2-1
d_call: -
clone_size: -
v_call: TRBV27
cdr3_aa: CASSLQTGYNEQFF
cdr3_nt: TGTGCCAGCAGTCTTCAGACTGGCTACAATGAGCAGTTCTTC

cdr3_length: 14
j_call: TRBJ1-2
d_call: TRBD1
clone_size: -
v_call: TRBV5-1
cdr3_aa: CASGEQGTGYGYTF
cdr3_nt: TGCGCCAGCGGGGAACAGGGGACGGGCTATGGCTACACCTTC

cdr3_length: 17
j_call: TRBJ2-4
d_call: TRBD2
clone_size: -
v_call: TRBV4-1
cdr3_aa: CASSQGDSGGVLDIQYF
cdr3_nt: TGCGCCAGCAGCCAAGGGGATAGCGGGGGGGTTTTGGACATTCAGTACTTC

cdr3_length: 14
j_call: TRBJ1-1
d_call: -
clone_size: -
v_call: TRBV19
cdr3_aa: CASIGGGKNTEAFF
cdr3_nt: TGTGCCAGTATTGGGGGCGGGAAGAACACTGAAGCTTTCTTT

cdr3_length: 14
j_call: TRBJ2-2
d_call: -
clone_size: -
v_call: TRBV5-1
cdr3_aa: CGSWVSVRWGELFF
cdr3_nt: TGCGGGTCGTGGGTTAGCGTTAGGTGGGGGGAGCTGTTTTTT